The next 10 T cell receptor beta chains were all read from a single sample in a study of blood T cell repertoires in COVID-19. This table comes from immunoSEQ multiplex PCR, and its TCRdb copy is limited to in-frame clones, with some not included. Of 150,000 to 180,000 clones in the sample, approximately 81% were seen once. Sequenced: peripheral blood. Receptors originate from a woman aged 55-75 years with COVID-19, enrolled during active disease.

This clone was seen only once. The chain links TRBV29-1 to TRBJ2-7; 13 nucleotides align to TRBD2. This CDR3 has 13 amino acids. The germline CDR1 and CDR2 sequences are SQVTM and ANQGSEA. V lost 7 bases, J lost 4 bases, and 4 bases stayed unmatched. CDR3 loop: CSGTSGSWYEQYF. As DNA, the CDR3 is TGCAGCGGGACTAGCGGGAGCTGGTACGAGCAGTACTTC.

This chain connects TRBV29-1 to TRBJ1-1; possibly TRBD1 for D (5 bases). The V and J ends lost 5 bases and 7 bases respectively, with 8 bases between them. The CDR3 is 10 amino acids. Germline CDR1 SQVTM, CDR2 ANQGSEA. CDR3 sequence (DNA): TGCAGCGTTCGACAGCTTGAAGCTTTCTTT. Its protein is CSVRQLEAFF.

The CDR3 bases are TGCGCCAGCAGTGAGTCCAACAGTTCAACCTACGAGCAGTACGTC. Protein product: CASSESNSSTYEQYV. The V call is TRBV10-1, the J call TRBJ2-7; no clear D. Germline CDR1 is WNHNN and CDR2 is SYGVQD (reference sequence). The CDR3 sequence is 15 residues long. Trimming removed 0 bases from V and 2 bases from J, with 11 bases in between.

The chain combines TRBV6-5 with TRBJ2-1; 7 nucleotides align to TRBD2. Trimming took 6 bases from V and 5 from J; bases not matched to a gene: 10. Looked up from germline, CDR1 is MNHEY and CDR2 is SVGAGI. The CDR3 is 15 residues long. The CDR3 DNA reads TGTGCCAGCAGCCACCAAGCGGGAAGAGACAATGAGCAGTTCTTC. It encodes CASSHQAGRDNEQFF.

The chain employs TRBV19 and TRBJ1-5; 7 bases fit TRBD1. Germline V lookup: CDR1 LNHDA, CDR2 SQIVND (reference sequence). Germline trimming cut 3 bases from V and 3 bases from J; bases unmatched to any gene: 5. The CDR3 consists of 15 residues. This CDR3 reads CASSILDRDNQPQHF. Here the CDR3 DNA reads TGTGCCAGTAGTATCCTAGACAGGGACAATCAGCCCCAGCATTTT.

The chain uses TRBV7-3 and TRBJ2-3; 12 nucleotides line up with TRBD2. V dropped 0 bases and J dropped 6; count of bases not matched to a gene: 10. This CDR3 comprises 18 residues. Per the germline V gene, CDR1 is SGHTA and CDR2 is FQGTGA. Here the CDR3 reads CASSLTGPSGGVVDTQYF. The CDR3 DNA reads TGTGCCAGCAGCTTAACTGGCCCTAGCGGGGGGGTGGTGGATACGCAGTATTTT.

The chain couples TRBV27 to TRBJ2-4, with D uncertain. The length of the CDR3 is 13 residues. Germline V gene lookup returns CDR1 MNHEY and CDR2 SMNVEV (reference sequence). V shed 5 bases and J shed 1 base, with 6 bases lying between them. This CDR3 reads CASSTFAKNIQYF. Written as DNA, the CDR3 is TGTGCCAGCAGTACATTCGCCAAAAACATTCAGTACTTC.

The chain recombines TRBV9 with TRBJ1-1, with TRBD1 as a possible D gene (6 bases). CDR1 and CDR2 (germline): SGDLS, YYNGEE. CDR3 length: 13 residues. V was cut by 1 base and J by 5 bases, with 9 bases left in between. The CDR3 spells CASSVQGGTEAFF. As DNA, the CDR3 is TGTGCCAGCAGCGTACAAGGGGGAACTGAAGCTTTCTTT.

The chain uses TRBV3-1 (or the pseudogene TRBV3-2) and TRBJ1-4; tentative D call: TRBD1 (5 bases). The CDR3 spans 13 residues. With 4 bases removed from V and 5 bases from J, the gap between germline ends came to 8 bases. Germline CDR1 and CDR2: LGHDT and YNNKEL (reference sequence). The CDR3 sequence: CASSLDRNEKLFF. The CDR3 DNA sequence: TGTGCCAGCAGCCTCGACAGAAATGAAAAACTGTTTTTT.

This chain uses TRBV6-5 with TRBJ2-5; possibly TRBD2 for D (6 bases). The germline gives CDR1 MNHEY, CDR2 SVGAGI. The CDR3 contains 13 residues. V lost 8 bases and J 4 bases, leaving 14 bases between the germline ends. CDR3 sequence (DNA): TGTGCCAGCCAGAGGTGGGAGGCAGAGACCCAGTACTTC. It yields the protein CASQRWEAETQYF.